The rows below give T cell receptor beta chains drawn from one sample of a study of cytomegalovirus exposure and HLA in healthy donors. Method: immunoSEQ multiplex PCR; TCRdb's copy keeps in-frame clones and lacks some. There are 150,000 to 200,000 clones in the sample; under 70% occur only once, and 8.5% to 12% lies in the top ten. Sequenced: PBMCs. Receptors were obtained from a man younger than 45 in good health and CMV-seropositive. Each CDR3 is given with its conserved first and last residue. A D gene is named only where the DNA matches it firmly. Size tells how often a clone was seen (once, few, many) or the class of an expanded clone, and some rows leave it out.

TGTGCCAGCAGCACCACGGAGGGGAACACTGAAGCTTTCTTT,CASSTTEGNTEAFF,-,TRBJ1-1,TRBV11-2,-
TGTGCCATCAGTGAACCGAACCGCGAGACAGGGAAGCCTGGATGGGGCTACACCTTC,CAISEPNRETGKPGWGYTF,-,TRBJ1-2,TRBV10-3,TRBD1
TGTGCCAGCAGCTTATCTCTCCCGGGACCAGAAGGGGGCGGGGAGCAGTTCTTC,CASSLSLPGPEGGGEQFF,-,TRBJ2-1,TRBV7-2,TRBD1
TGTGCCAGCAGCTTAATCCAGCGGGAAAAGTACGAGCAGTACTTC,CASSLIQREKYEQYF,-,TRBJ2-7,TRBV7-9,TRBD2
TGTGCCAGCAGTATGGACAGGGGGAAACTGTTTTTT,CASSMDRGKLFF,-,TRBJ1-4,TRBV25-1,TRBD1
TGCGCCAGCAGCTTGGCTGGGACACCCTACGAGCAGTACTTC,CASSLAGTPYEQYF,few,TRBJ2-7,TRBV5-1,-
TGTGCCAGCAGTGACTCTAAGACAGGGATGAATGAGCAGTTCTTC,CASSDSKTGMNEQFF,-,TRBJ2-1,TRBV6-4,TRBD1
TGTGCCAGCAGCGAGGGGGCGGGCCTCACAGATACGCAGTATTTT,CASSEGAGLTDTQYF,-,TRBJ2-3,TRBV9,TRBD1
TGCGCCAGCAGCTTGAACAGGGGGTCCCACGAGCAGTACTTC,CASSLNRGSHEQYF,-,TRBJ2-7,TRBV5-1,TRBD1
TGTGCCAGCAGTGACACAGGGACTAGCGGGAGGTTTCAGTACTTC,CASSDTGTSGRFQYF,-,TRBJ2-4,TRBV6-1,TRBD2
TGTGCCAGTAGTTCCCACGGACAGGGGGCGGAAGAAAAACTGTTTTTT,CASSSHGQGAEEKLFF,-,TRBJ1-4,TRBV19,TRBD1
TGCAGCGTTGTATCGCTAGCGGGAAAAGAGACCCAGTACTTC,CSVVSLAGKETQYF,-,TRBJ2-5,TRBV29-1,TRBD2
TGTGCCAGCAGTTACTCTAAGGGGGAGCAGTTCTTC,CASSYSKGEQFF,few,TRBJ2-1,TRBV6-5,-
TGTGCCAGTACCGAAGGGACAGCTTTGAACACTGAAGCTTTCTTT,CASTEGTALNTEAFF,few,TRBJ1-1,TRBV19,TRBD1
TGCAGCGCCCGGGGTGGGACAGGTTTGGTTAACTCGGGTGAGCAGTTCTTC,CSARGGTGLVNSGEQFF,-,TRBJ2-1,TRBV29-1,TRBD1
TGCGCCAGCAGCTTGGCTCAGGGGCCACGAGGAGAAGCTTTCTTT,CASSLAQGPRGEAFF,once,TRBJ1-1,TRBV5-1,-
TGTGCCACCGAATTGCCGGACAGCTCGGGGATAAACACTGAAGCTTTCTTT,CATELPDSSGINTEAFF,-,TRBJ1-1,TRBV2,-
TGTGCCAGCAGCTTAGGACTAGCGAGTTTCGAGCAGTACTTC,CASSLGLASFEQYF,-,TRBJ2-7,TRBV7-9,TRBD2
TGTGCCAGCAGCTGGGACAGGAGCTCCTACGAGCAGTACTTC,CASSWDRSSYEQYF,-,TRBJ2-7,TRBV7-6,TRBD1
TGTGCCAGTTCCACTGACTACAGGGGCATTACGAATGGCTACACCTTC,CASSTDYRGITNGYTF,-,TRBJ1-2,TRBV19,TRBD1
TGCAGCGTCCAGACTAGCGGGAATCCCGGGGAGCTGTTTTTT,CSVQTSGNPGELFF,few,TRBJ2-2,TRBV29-1,TRBD2
TGTGCCTGGAGTGTTGACAGCTCCTACGAGCAGTACTTC,CAWSVDSSYEQYF,-,TRBJ2-7,TRBV30,-
TGCGCCAGCAGCCAAGATAAGCTAGCGGGATTTCTCCAAGAGACCCAGTACTTC,CASSQDKLAGFLQETQYF,-,TRBJ2-5,TRBV4-1,TRBD2
TGTGCCAGCAGCCCGGGACTAGCCTCGGAGCTGTTTTTT,CASSPGLASELFF,-,TRBJ2-2,TRBV5-4,TRBD2
TGTGCCAGCTCTGACAGGGTTAATCAGCCCCAGCATTTT,CASSDRVNQPQHF,few,TRBJ1-5,TRBV25-1,TRBD1
TGTGCCAGCAGCCCTGCGAGGACTAGCGGGCCCAGAGAGCAGTTCTTC,CASSPARTSGPREQFF,-,TRBJ2-1,TRBV7-3,TRBD2
TGTGCCAGTAGGTTCGACACGCGCCCGATTAAGATGAACACTGAAGCTTTCTTT,CASRFDTRPIKMNTEAFF,-,TRBJ1-1,TRBV19,-
TGTGCCAGCAGCGTAGACAGTTTCAACACTGAAGCTTTCTTT,CASSVDSFNTEAFF,-,TRBJ1-1,TRBV9,-
TGTGCCAGTAGTGGGAGGGGGAGCTCCTACAATGAGCAGTTCTTC,CASSGRGSSYNEQFF,few,TRBJ2-1,TRBV19,-
TGTGCCAGCAGCCTCGGGCCCGGGACAGATAATGAAAAACTGTTTTTT,CASSLGPGTDNEKLFF,-,TRBJ1-4,TRBV4-2,TRBD1
TGTGCCAGCAGCAACAGGGGGCACTATGGCTACACCTTC,CASSNRGHYGYTF,-,TRBJ1-2,TRBV7-9,TRBD1
TGCGCCAGCAGCCCGGGGACTAGCGGGAATGAGCAGTTCTTC,CASSPGTSGNEQFF,few,TRBJ2-1,TRBV5-1,TRBD2
TGTGCCAGCAGCGTAAACGACAGGCGGTCTTCGCAGTATTTT,CASSVNDRRSSQYF,-,TRBJ2-3,TRBV9,-
TGTGCCAGCAGTCCTTCCGCGGGGGAATCCCAGCATCAGCCCCAGCATTTT,CASSPSAGESQHQPQHF,-,TRBJ1-5,TRBV27,-